The subject of this entry is one T cell receptor (beta chain). CDR3 length: 14 residues. V lost 2 bases and J lost 0, with 8 bases in between. Germline V gene lookup returns CDR1 SGHRS and CDR2 YFSETQ. Original methodology: The assay estimated nucleated cells by amplifying reference gene primers. Here immunoSEQ multiplex PCR was the method, and the copy in TCRdb shows in-frame clones only, minus some. V and J calls and clone size come straight from that table; D and trimming were deduced from the DNA. The sample holds almost 400,000 clones, around 89% seen once. These data come from a study of blood T cell repertoires in COVID-19.

The rearrangement uses TRBV5-1 and TRBJ1-1; D is perhaps TRBD1 (5 bases). Sequencing used PBMCs or T cells enriched from blood (not recorded which). This clonotype originated in a woman aged 25 to 39 with acute COVID-19. CDR3 DNA sequence: TGCGCCAGCAGCTTCGCAGGGATGAACACTGAAGCTTTCTTT. Amino acids: CASSFAGMNTEAFF. The variable domain in full, with the rest retrieved from reference TRBV5-1 and TRBJ1-1, is KAGVTQTPRYLIKTRGQQVTLSCSPISGHRSVSWYQQTPGQGLQFLFEYFSETQRNKGNFPGRFSGRQFSNSRSEMNVSTLELGDSALYLCASSFAGMNTEAFFGQGTRLTVV.